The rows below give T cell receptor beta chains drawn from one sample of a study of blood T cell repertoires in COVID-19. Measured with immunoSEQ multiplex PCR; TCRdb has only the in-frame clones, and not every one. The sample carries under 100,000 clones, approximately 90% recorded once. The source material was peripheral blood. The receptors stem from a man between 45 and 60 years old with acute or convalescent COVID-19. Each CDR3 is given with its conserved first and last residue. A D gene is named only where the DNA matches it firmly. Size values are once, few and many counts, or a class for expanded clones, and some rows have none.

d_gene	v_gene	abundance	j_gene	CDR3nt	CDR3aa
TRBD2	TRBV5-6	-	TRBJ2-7	TGTGCCAGCAGCTTAGGACTAGCGGGAGGGCGGTACGAGCAGTACTTC	CASSLGLAGGRYEQYF
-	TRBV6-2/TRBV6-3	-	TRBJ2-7	TGTGCCAGCAGTCTCCAGAGACTGACCTCCTACGAGCAGTACTTC	CASSLQRLTSYEQYF
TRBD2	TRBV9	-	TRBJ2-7	TGTGCCAGCAGCGTAGGCGGACTAGCGGGAGGGATTAGCCGCTACGAGCAGTACTTC	CASSVGGLAGGISRYEQYF
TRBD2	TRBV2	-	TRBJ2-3	TGTGCCAGCAGCGCGGGACTAGTAGCAGATACGCAGTATTTT	CASSAGLVADTQYF
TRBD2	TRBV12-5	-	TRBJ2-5	TGTGCTAGTGGGCCCGAAAGACTAGCGGGAGGGGAGACCCAGTACTTC	CASGPERLAGGETQYF
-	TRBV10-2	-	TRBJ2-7	TGCGCCAGCAGTGAGGGGGCATACGAGCAGTACTTC	CASSEGAYEQYF
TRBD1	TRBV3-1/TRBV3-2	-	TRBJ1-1	TGTGCCAGCAGCCGAAGACAGGGAGGAGGGACTGAAGCTTTCTTT	CASSRRQGGGTEAFF
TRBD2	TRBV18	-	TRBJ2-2	TGTGCCAGCTCAGGGACTAGCGGGACCACCGGGGAGCTGTTTTTT	CASSGTSGTTGELFF
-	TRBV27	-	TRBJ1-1	TGTGCCAGCAGCCCCGAGAGGGGAGGGGACACTGAAGCTTTCTTT	CASSPERGGDTEAFF
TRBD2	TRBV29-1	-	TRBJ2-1	TGCAGCGTTTCCGGGACTAGCGGCAATGAGCAGTTCTTC	CSVSGTSGNEQFF
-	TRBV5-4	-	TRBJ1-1	TGTGCCAGCAGCTGGATGGGGGAGGGGGGTGAAGCTTTCTTT	CASSWMGEGGEAFF
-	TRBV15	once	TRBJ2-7	TGTGCCACCCGGGCGGGATACTCCTACGAGCAGTACTTC	CATRAGYSYEQYF
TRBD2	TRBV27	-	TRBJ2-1	TGTGCCAGCAGTTTATCGGTCAGCGGGACGATCAATGAGCAGTTCTTC	CASSLSVSGTINEQFF
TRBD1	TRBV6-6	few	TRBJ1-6	TGTGCCAGCGGTCGACAGGGTCAGTCACCCCTCCACTTT	CASGRQGQSPLHF
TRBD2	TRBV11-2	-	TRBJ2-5	TGTGCCAGCAGCTTTAGGGTCCGATTAGCGGGGTTCCAAGAGACCCAGTACTTC	CASSFRVRLAGFQETQYF
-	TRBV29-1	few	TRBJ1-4	TGCAGCGTTGAAGACAGGGGAAGGAGTGAAAAACTGTTTTTT	CSVEDRGRSEKLFF
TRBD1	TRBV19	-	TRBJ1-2	TGTGCCAGTAGTGTGACAGGGCCCTATGGCTACACCTTC	CASSVTGPYGYTF
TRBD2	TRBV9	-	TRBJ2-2	TGTGCCAGCAGCGTAGCTGCGGGCGGGAGAGCGAACACCGGGGAGCTGTTTTTT	CASSVAAGGRANTGELFF
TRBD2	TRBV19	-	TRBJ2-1	TGTGCCAGTAGTGCGGGACTACCCGGGGATGAGCAGTTCTTC	CASSAGLPGDEQFF
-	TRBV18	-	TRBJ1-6	TGTGCCAGCTCACCACCGAGGAATTCACCCCTCCACTTT	CASSPPRNSPLHF